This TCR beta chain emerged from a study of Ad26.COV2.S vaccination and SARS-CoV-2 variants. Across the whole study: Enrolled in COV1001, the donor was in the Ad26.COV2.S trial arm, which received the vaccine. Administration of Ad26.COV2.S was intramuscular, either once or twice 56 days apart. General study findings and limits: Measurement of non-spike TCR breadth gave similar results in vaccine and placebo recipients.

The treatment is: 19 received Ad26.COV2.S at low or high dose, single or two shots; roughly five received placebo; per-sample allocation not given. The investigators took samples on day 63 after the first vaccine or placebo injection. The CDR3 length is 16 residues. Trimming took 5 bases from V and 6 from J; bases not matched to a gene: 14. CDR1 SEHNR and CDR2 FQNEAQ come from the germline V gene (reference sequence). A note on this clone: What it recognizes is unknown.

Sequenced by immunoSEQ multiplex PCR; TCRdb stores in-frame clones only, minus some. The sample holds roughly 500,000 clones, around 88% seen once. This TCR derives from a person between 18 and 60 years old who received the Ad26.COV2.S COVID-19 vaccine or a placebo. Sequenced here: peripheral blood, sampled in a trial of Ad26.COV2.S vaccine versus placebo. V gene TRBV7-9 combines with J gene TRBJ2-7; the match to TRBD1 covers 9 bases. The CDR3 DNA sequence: TGTGCCAGCAGCCCCGACACCGGGACAGGGTACGGCGAGCAGTACTTC. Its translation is CASSPDTGTGYGEQYF.